This record looks at one T cell receptor (beta chain) sequence and its context. The antigen is unknown. The data originate from a study of neoadjuvant nivolumab and ipilimumab in lung cancer. Study at large: The combination arm added day-1 ipilimumab 1 mg/kg to nivolumab 3 mg/kg on days 1, 15, 29.

Overall study results and limits: Pathologic regression was not significantly tied to TCR clonality. From pretherapy to surgery, tumor richness and clonality rose with dual therapy. Resected-tumor TCR richness correlated positively with pretherapy blood richness.

Here immunoSEQ multiplex PCR was the method, and the copy in TCRdb shows in-frame clones only, minus some. The sample has just under 10,000 clones, about 81% seen once. The sample consisted of peripheral blood, taken before neoadjuvant nivolumab, alone or with ipilimumab. The receptor was isolated from an adult with non-small cell lung cancer.

The CDR3 is CASSLSTGELFF. The DNA for the CDR3 is TGTGCCAGCTCACTGTCCACCGGGGAGCTGTTTTTT. The rearrangement links TRBV18 to TRBJ2-2; no firm D call. The CDR3 loop spans 12 amino acids. Germline CDR1 and CDR2: KGHSH and LQKENI. Trimming left V 4 bases short and J 4 bases short, with 4 bases between. The full variable domain, in which reference TRBV18 and TRBJ2-2 provide the parts outside the CDR3, is NAGVMQNPRHLVRRRGQEARLRCSPMKGHSHVYWYRQLPEEGLKFMVYLQKENIIDESGMPKERFSAEFPKEGPSILRIQQVVRGDSAAYFCASSLSTGELFFGEGSRLTVL.